One sample yielded the 7 T cell receptor beta chains listed below, sequenced in a study of post-analysis software for immune sequencing data. General study points: Comparison of patients with controls showed five TRBV segments more frequent in patients, TRBV5-6, TRBV5-1 and TRBV20-1 among them.

These TCRs' antigens remain unknown. Libraries were made from TCR beta cDNA, and they carried unique molecular identifiers. TCRdb recomputed calls from the PCR reads with MiXCR, one row per CDR3 protein. The sample lists 400,000 to 500,000 distinct CDR3 sequences; less than 40% were seen once. The specimen sequenced was blood. These receptors were obtained from a girl aged 2-15 years with multiple sclerosis.

The chain joins TRBV20-1 to TRBJ1-2, with TRBD1 matching 8 bases. CDR3 length equals 12 residues. Germline V gene sequence: CDR1 DFQATT, CDR2 SNEGSKA (reference sequence). The junction had 2 bases not matched to a gene; V was cut back by 5 bases and J by 3 bases. CDR3 sequence: CSAQTGDYGYTF. CDR3 nucleotide sequence: TGCAGTGCTCAGACAGGGGACTATGGCTACACCTTC.

The DNA of the CDR3 is TGCGCCAGCAGCTTGGGGACAGCCGGCTCCTATAATTCACCCCTCCACTTT. Translation gives CASSLGTAGSYNSPLHF. The chain uses TRBV5-1 and TRBJ1-6, with D tentatively TRBD1 (6 bases). Germline CDR1 is SGHRS and CDR2 is YFSETQ. The CDR3 has 17 amino acids. Trimming took 0 bases from V and 0 from J, leaving 10 bases between them.

V gene TRBV20-1 combines with J gene TRBJ1-5; D gene uncertain. V was cut by 1 base and J by 3 bases, with 4 bases left in between. Looked up from germline, CDR1 is DFQATT and CDR2 is SNEGSKA (reference sequence). There are 12 residues in the CDR3. The DNA of the CDR3 is TGCAGTGCTAGAGGCCCCAATCAGCCCCAGCATTTT. Protein product: CSARGPNQPQHF.

This clonotype was counted at least ten times. This rearrangement joins TRBV6-5 to TRBJ2-6; TRBD1 aligns across 7 bases. After removal of 6 bases from V and 0 bases from J, the junction contained 5 bases not matched to a gene. CDR1 and CDR2 (germline): MNHEY, SVGAGI. The CDR3 runs 16 residues. The CDR3 region has the DNA TGTGCCAGCAGCTTACAGGGGCCCTCTGGGGCCAACGTCCTGACTTTC. It codes for CASSLQGPSGANVLTF.

A few counts support this clonotype. The chain joins TRBV4-1 to TRBJ1-4; D uncertain. The germline V gene has CDR1 MGHRA and CDR2 YSYEKL. V lost 1 base and J 7 bases, leaving 4 bases between the germline ends. The CDR3 is 12 amino acids. The DNA of the CDR3 is TGCGCCAGCAGCCAAGCTTTTGAAAAACTGTTTTTT. Translated, it gives CASSQAFEKLFF.

This chain uses TRBV6-1 with TRBJ1-2; D is unresolved. The CDR3 extends over 13 amino acids. Per the germline V gene, CDR1 is MNHNS and CDR2 is SASEGT. V was shortened by 2 bases and J by 2 bases, with 6 bases between the two germline ends. This chain's CDR3 is CASSEIQNYGYTF. In DNA form, the CDR3 reads TGTGCCAGCAGTGAAATACAGAACTATGGCTACACCTTC.

This clonotype came up once. The chain combines TRBV11-2 with TRBJ2-5; weak D call: TRBD2 (6 bases). V was trimmed by 2 bases and J by 5 bases, leaving 12 bases between them. Per germline, CDR1 SGHAT and CDR2 FQNNGV. The CDR3 spans 14 residues. The CDR3 region has the DNA TGTGCCAGCAGCTTAAAGGGAGGCGGGGAGACCCAGTACTTC. It translates to CASSLKGGGETQYF.